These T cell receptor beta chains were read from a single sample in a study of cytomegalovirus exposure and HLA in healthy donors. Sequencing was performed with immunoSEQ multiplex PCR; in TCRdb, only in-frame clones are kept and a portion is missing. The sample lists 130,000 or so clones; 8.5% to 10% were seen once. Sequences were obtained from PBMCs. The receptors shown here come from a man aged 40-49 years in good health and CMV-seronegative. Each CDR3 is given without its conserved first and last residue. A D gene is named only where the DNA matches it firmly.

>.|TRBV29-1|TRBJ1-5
SVESGRDQPQH
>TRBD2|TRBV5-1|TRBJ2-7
ASSPSGGVGAYEQY
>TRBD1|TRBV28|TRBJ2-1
ASSPAGTGLWNEQF
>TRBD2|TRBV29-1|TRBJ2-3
SVSPSGSMTDTQY
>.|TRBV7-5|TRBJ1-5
ARSQGGQPQH
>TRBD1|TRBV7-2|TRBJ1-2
ASSLRQGEGYT
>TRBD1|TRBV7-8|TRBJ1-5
ASSLAGTGDGNQPQH
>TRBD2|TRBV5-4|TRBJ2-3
ASSLVGAGGDTQY
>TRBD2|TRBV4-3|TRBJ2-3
ASSQILAGGGTQY
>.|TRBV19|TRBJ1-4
ASKVLLGVNEKLF
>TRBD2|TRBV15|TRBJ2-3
ATSRQRSGGWSDTQY
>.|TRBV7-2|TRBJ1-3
ASSPNIGATSGNTIY
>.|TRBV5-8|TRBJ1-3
ASSSDWTPGNTIY
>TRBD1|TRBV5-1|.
ASSSSGQGPYEQY
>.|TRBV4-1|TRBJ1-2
ASSQTGYGYT
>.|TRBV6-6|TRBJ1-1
ASSSGEAF
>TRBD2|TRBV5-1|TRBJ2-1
ASSPLAGGPPGYNEQF
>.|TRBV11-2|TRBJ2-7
ASSSYEQY
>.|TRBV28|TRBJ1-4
ASSSVRENEKLF
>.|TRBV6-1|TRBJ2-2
ASSEIRVGAGELF
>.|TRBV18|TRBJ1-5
ASSPSGGNQPQH
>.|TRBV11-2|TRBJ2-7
ASSSQGYEQY
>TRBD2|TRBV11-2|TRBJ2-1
ASSSRTSGGLYNEQF
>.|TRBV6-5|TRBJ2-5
ASSEVASEETQY
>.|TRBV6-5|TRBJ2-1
ASSYSILSTDEQF
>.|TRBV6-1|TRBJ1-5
ASSQGSRGNQPQH
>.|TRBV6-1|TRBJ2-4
ASGGGVVAKNIQY
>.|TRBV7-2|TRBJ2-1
ASSLRRRSSYNEQF
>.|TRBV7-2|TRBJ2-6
ASSLRTGYSGANVLT
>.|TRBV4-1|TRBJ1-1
ASSPSRGYTEAF
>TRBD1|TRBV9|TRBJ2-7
ASSERQGIYEQY
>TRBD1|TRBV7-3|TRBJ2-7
ASSPGTGSYEQY
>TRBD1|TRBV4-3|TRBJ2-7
ASSQQRTGSYEQY
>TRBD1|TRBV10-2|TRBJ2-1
ASTPGTGLYNEQF
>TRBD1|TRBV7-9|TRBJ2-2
ASSKRDRGTGELF
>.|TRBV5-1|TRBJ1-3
ASSLYDSGENTIY
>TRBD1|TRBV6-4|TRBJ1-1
ASSPGTGMDTEAF
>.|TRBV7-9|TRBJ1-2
ASSGRHAGYT
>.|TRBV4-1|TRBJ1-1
ASSQVEGTNTEAF
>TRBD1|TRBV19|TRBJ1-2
ASSIASGQGNLYGYT
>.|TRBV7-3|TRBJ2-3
ASSLEGGTDTQY
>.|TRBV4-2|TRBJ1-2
ASSQEFSETFYGYT
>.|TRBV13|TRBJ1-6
ASSERSSYNSPLH
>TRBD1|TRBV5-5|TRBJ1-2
ASSRTGVLANYGYT
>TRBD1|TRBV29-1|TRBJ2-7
SANRGLGEQY